The 20 T cell receptor beta chains below all came from one sample that was sequenced in a study of T cell responses to AZD1222 COVID-19 vaccine. Repertoires were generated with immunoSEQ multiplex PCR, while TCRdb's copy carries only in-frame clones and drops some. Among over 120,000 clones listed, about 90% were seen once. This specimen was peripheral blood, taken on day 0 of AZD1222 vaccination. The receptors stem from an adult in good health.

J is TRBJ1-6 and V is TRBV6-5, with D maybe TRBD1 (5 bases). The CDR3 runs to 14 residues. Germline CDR1 reads MNHEY; CDR2 reads SVGAGI. The V end lost 8 bases, the J end lost 7 bases, and 15 bases lay between the germline ends. The CDR3 here is CASGSRGSNSPLHF. The CDR3 nucleotides are TGTGCCAGCGGGAGCCGGGGCTCGAATTCACCCCTCCACTTT.

V is TRBV3-1 (or the pseudogene TRBV3-2) and J is TRBJ2-1; possible D gene TRBD2, 6 bases. V was cut by 0 bases and J by 4 bases, with 19 bases left in between. Germline V gene lookup returns CDR1 LGHDT and CDR2 YNNKEL (reference sequence). This CDR3 has 18 amino acids. The CDR3: CASSQEGSGKLNYNEQFF. CDR3 coding DNA: TGTGCCAGCAGCCAAGAGGGTAGCGGAAAACTTAATTACAATGAGCAGTTCTTC.

The V and J genes are TRBV3-1 (or the pseudogene TRBV3-2) and TRBJ2-1; 8 bases are shared with TRBD2. The V segment lost 4 bases and the J segment 12 bases; nucleotides outside the gene matches: 2. The CDR3 sequence is 11 residues long. CDR1 and CDR2 (germline): LGHDT, YNNKEL (reference sequence). The CDR3 sequence: CASSLRGGQFF. CDR3 sequence (DNA): TGTGCCAGCAGCCTCCGGGGGGGGCAGTTCTTC.

The J gene is TRBJ1-1, the V gene TRBV27; no definite D call. CDR1 MNHEY and CDR2 SMNVEV come from the germline V gene (reference sequence). This CDR3 is built from 14 residues. The ends were cut back, 6 bases at V and 0 bases at J, with 11 bases in the middle. CDR3 nucleotides: TGTGCCAGCAGGGCAGGCCGAATGAACACTGAAGCTTTCTTT. It specifies CASRAGRMNTEAFF.

The J gene is TRBJ1-2, the V gene TRBV10-3; D unclear. Germline CDR1 and CDR2: ENHRY and SYGVKD. V shed 8 bases and J shed 4 bases, with 14 bases lying between them. The CDR3 is 13 residues long. For the CDR3, the DNA is TGTGCCATCGGCTTAAGCGATTTCTATGGCTACACCTTC. Translation: CAIGLSDFYGYTF.

V is TRBV20-1 and J is TRBJ2-7; 12 nucleotides line up with TRBD2. Germline CDR1 and CDR2: DFQATT and SNEGSKA (reference sequence). The CDR3 runs to 14 residues. V lost 6 bases, J lost 6 bases, and 9 bases stayed unmatched. In nucleotides, the CDR3 is TGCAGTGCGAGTCGACTAGCGGGAGTGGGCGAGCAGTACTTC. It specifies CSASRLAGVGEQYF.

J is TRBJ2-1 and V is TRBV27; 11 positions agree with TRBD2. The CDR3 sequence is 14 residues long. In germline, CDR1 is MNHEY, CDR2 SMNVEV (reference sequence). V shed 9 bases and J 4 bases; nucleotides not matched to a gene: 5. In DNA, the CDR3 is TGTGCCAGTCACCCTAGCGGGAGGTACAATGAGCAGTTCTTC. Translated, it gives CASHPSGRYNEQFF.

CDR3 in DNA: TGTGCCACCAGCAGAGAAACGTTGGGACTGCGAACCTACGAGCAGTACTTC. It yields the protein CATSRETLGLRTYEQYF. V usage is TRBV15 and J usage is TRBJ2-7; the D gene is possibly TRBD2 (6 bases). In germline, CDR1 is LNHNV, CDR2 YYDKDF (reference sequence). V was clipped by 0 bases and J by 2 bases, with 17 bases between them. The CDR3 runs to 17 residues.

The chain carries TRBV19 and TRBJ1-1; weak D call: TRBD1 (5 bases). Germline-derived CDR1 and CDR2 are LNHDA and SQIVND (reference sequence). V shed 4 bases and J shed 7 bases, with 13 bases lying between them. The CDR3 is 13 amino acids. DNA for the CDR3: TGTGCCAGTAGTACGGGGCCAGACCTTGAAGCTTTCTTT. Translation: CASSTGPDLEAFF.

This sequence joins TRBV19 and TRBJ2-3; possibly TRBD2 for D (6 bases). Germline values: CDR1 LNHDA, CDR2 SQIVND (reference sequence). This CDR3 has 17 amino acids. The germline V and J ends were trimmed by 5 bases and 5 bases, with 23 bases remaining between them. CDR3 amino acids: CASSLRHGSGYQDTQYF. The CDR3 region has the DNA TGTGCCAGTAGTCTCCGCCACGGGAGTGGGTACCAAGATACGCAGTATTTT. Complete variable domain (other parts from reference TRBV19 and TRBJ2-3): DGGITQSPKYLFRKEGQNVTLSCEQNLNHDAMYWYRQDPGQGLRLIYYSQIVNDFQKGDIAEGYSVSREKKESFPLTVTSAQKNPTAFYLCASSLRHGSGYQDTQYFGPGTRLTVL.

This clone was detected only once. This chain's CDR3 is CASSIAGYNQPQHF. The CDR3 DNA reads TGTGCCAGTAGTATTGCGGGATACAATCAGCCCCAGCATTTT. V usage is TRBV19 and J usage is TRBJ1-5; the D is unclear. Trimming removed 3 bases from V and 3 bases from J, with 9 bases in between. The CDR3 length is 14 residues. The germline V gene encodes CDR1 LNHDA and CDR2 SQIVND (reference sequence).

This clone was seen ten or more times. The genes are TRBV5-5 and TRBJ2-7, with TRBD2 matching over 7 bases. The V gene end was trimmed by 2 bases and the J gene end by 2 bases; junction bases not matched to a gene: 4. Germline V gene sequence: CDR1 SGHKS, CDR2 YYEKEE (reference sequence). CDR3 length: 14 amino acids. The CDR3 protein is CASSLTSEAYEQYF. The CDR3 DNA sequence: TGTGCCAGCAGCTTAACTAGCGAGGCCTACGAGCAGTACTTC.

The gene calls are TRBV5-4 and TRBJ2-7; 8 nucleotides align to TRBD1. The ends lost 3 bases at V and 5 bases at J; junction bases unmatched: 7. From germline, CDR1 is SGHNT and CDR2 YYREEE (reference sequence). CDR3 length: 14 amino acids. The DNA of the CDR3 is TGTGCCAGCAGCTACCGACAGGGGTTGAACGAGCAGTACTTC. The encoded protein is CASSYRQGLNEQYF.

The V and J genes are TRBV5-4 and TRBJ2-7; D might be TRBD1 or TRBD2, each matching 5 bases. Germline CDR1 SGHNT, CDR2 YYREEE (reference sequence). Trimming took 4 bases from V and 6 from J, leaving 11 bases between them. The CDR3 extends over 12 amino acids. This chain's CDR3 is CASSGGDSEQYF. The DNA for the CDR3 is TGTGCCAGCAGCGGGGGAGACAGCGAGCAGTACTTC. The variable domain in full, with the rest retrieved from reference TRBV5-4 and TRBJ2-7, is ETGVTQSPTHLIKTRGQQVTLRCSSQSGHNTVSWYQQALGQGPQFIFQYYREEENGRGNFPPRFSGLQFPNYSSELNVNALELDDSALYLCASSGGDSEQYFGPGTRLTVT.

The rearrangement uses TRBV4-3 and TRBJ2-3, with D tentatively TRBD1 (5 bases). The length of the CDR3 is 14 residues. V was shortened by 0 bases and J by 6 bases, with 10 bases between the two germline ends. Germline V CDR1 and CDR2: LGHNA, YSLEER. CDR3 residues: CASSQDWTPDTQYF. In nucleotides, the CDR3 is TGCGCCAGCAGCCAAGATTGGACACCGGATACGCAGTATTTT.

The chain uses TRBV7-9 and TRBJ1-5; no clear D. Germline CDR1 is SEHNR and CDR2 is FQNEAQ (reference sequence). V gave up 3 bases and J gave up 4 bases, with 10 bases separating them. The CDR3 consists of 14 residues. DNA of the CDR3: TGTGCCAGCAGCTTGAGCCCTTATAATCAGCCCCAGCATTTT. Its protein product is CASSLSPYNQPQHF.

The chain joins TRBV7-8 to TRBJ2-7; D is undetermined. The CDR3 runs 16 residues. V lost 8 bases, J lost 1 base, and 21 bases lay in between. CDR1 is SGHVS and CDR2 is FQNEAQ in the germline V gene. The CDR3 DNA follows: TGTGCCAGCTGGTCGGACGAAGGACCCATATCCTACGAGCAGTACTTC. Protein product: CASWSDEGPISYEQYF.

J is TRBJ2-1 and V is TRBV30; D may be TRBD1 (6 bases). The ends were cut back, 1 base at V and 6 bases at J, with 19 bases in the middle. Germline assignment: CDR1 GTSNPN and CDR2 SVGIG (reference sequence). There are 16 residues in the CDR3. CDR3 DNA: TGTGCCTGGAGTGAGCGGAGAGGGACAAGGGGCAATGAGCAGTTCTTC. Translation: CAWSERRGTRGNEQFF.

This clone was recorded only once. The chain couples TRBV2 to TRBJ2-2; 7 nucleotides align to TRBD2. From germline, CDR1 is SNHLY and CDR2 FYNNEI. V shed 4 bases, J shed 3 bases, and the junction held 5 bases outside the gene matches. The length of the CDR3 is 15 residues. CDR3: CASSGTGGYTGELFF. CDR3 DNA sequence: TGTGCCAGCAGTGGGACGGGAGGATACACCGGGGAGCTGTTTTTT.

The genes are TRBV5-1 and TRBJ2-1; no clear D. CDR1 is SGHRS and CDR2 is YFSETQ in the germline V gene. This CDR3 has 11 residues. V was shortened by 2 bases and J by 8 bases, with 5 bases between the two germline ends. The CDR3 region has the DNA TGCGCCAGCAGCTTCACCCATGAGCAGTTCTTC. Its translation: CASSFTHEQFF.